This T cell receptor (beta chain) was sequenced in a study of shared clonotypes between healthy human individuals. As defined, naive CD8 cells were CD45RO-negative and positively selected for CCR7, with terminally differentiated effector memory CD45RA+ cells excluded. This CDR3 region has 12 residues. Germline V lookup: CDR1 SGHAT, CDR2 FQNNGV. V lost 4 bases and J 4 bases, leaving 8 bases between the germline ends. General study results and limits: The sampled material consisted only of blood, and tissue repertoires are likely to differ.

TCRdb keeps only in-frame clones here, not all; method: immunoSEQ multiplex PCR. The data hold about 1.9 million clones, with around 93% observed a single time. The sample holds one count of this clone. Its antigen remains unknown. The sample comprised naive CD8+ T cells from PBMCs. J is TRBJ2-7 and V is TRBV11-2; D is undetermined. The receptor comes from a man aged 18-30 years in good health. Some clones in this sample may be carry-over from other donors' samples. The CDR3 bases are TGTGCCAGCAGCTACAGTCTGTACGAGCAGTACTTC. Protein product: CASSYSLYEQYF. Using reference TRBV11-2 and TRBJ2-7 for the parts outside the CDR3, the full variable domain is EAGVAQSPRYKIIEKRQSVAFWCNPISGHATLYWYQQILGQGPKLLIQFQNNGVVDDSQLPKDRFSAERLKGVDSTLKIQPAKLEDSAVYLCASSYSLYEQYFGPGTRLTVT.